The entry below gives a single T cell receptor beta chain sequence along with its context. This sample stems from a study of CD8 T cells in Susac syndrome. Sequencing of TCR beta was performed on blood CD8+ and CD4+ T cells. Reverse transcription used about 0.45 to 1 ug RNA and random hexamers. Amplification of TCR beta CDR3 was carried out by immunoSEQ multiplex PCR, which covered 54 Vbeta and 13 Jbeta segments. TCRdb analysed the immunoSEQ multiplex PCR reads with MiXCR anew, one entry per CDR3 protein. The sample has about 90,000 distinct CDR3 sequences, 85% to 95% seen once; the top ten hold about 0.32%. Per germline, CDR1 LGHDT and CDR2 YNNKEL (reference sequence). The CDR3 runs 16 residues. Trimming pared 7 bases from V and 3 bases from J, leaving 18 bases between.

J is TRBJ2-2 and V is TRBV3-1, with D perhaps TRBD1 or TRBD2 (5 bases each). The sample consisted of CD8+ T cells from PBMCs. This TCR was recovered from a human donor in good health. The chain's CDR3 is CASTTLGDVDTGELFF. The CDR3 nucleotides are TGTGCCAGCACCACATTGGGGGACGTCGACACCGGGGAGCTGTTTTTT.